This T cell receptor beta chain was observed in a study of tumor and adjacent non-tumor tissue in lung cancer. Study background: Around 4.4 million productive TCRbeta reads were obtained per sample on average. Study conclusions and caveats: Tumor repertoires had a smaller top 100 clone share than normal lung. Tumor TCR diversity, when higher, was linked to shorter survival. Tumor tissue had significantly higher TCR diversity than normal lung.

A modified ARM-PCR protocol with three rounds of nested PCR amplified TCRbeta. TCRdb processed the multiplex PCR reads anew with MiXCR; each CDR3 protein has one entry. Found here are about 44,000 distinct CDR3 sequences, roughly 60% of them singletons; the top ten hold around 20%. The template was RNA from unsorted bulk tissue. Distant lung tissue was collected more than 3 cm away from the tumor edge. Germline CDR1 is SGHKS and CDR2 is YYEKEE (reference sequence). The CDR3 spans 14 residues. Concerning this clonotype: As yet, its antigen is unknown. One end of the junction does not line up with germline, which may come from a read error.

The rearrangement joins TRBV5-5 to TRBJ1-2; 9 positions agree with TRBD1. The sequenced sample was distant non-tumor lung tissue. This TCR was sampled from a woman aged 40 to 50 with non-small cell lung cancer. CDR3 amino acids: CASSATTGGGGYSF. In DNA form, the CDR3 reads TGTGCCAGCAGTGCAACGACAGGGGGGGGTGGCTACAGCTTC.